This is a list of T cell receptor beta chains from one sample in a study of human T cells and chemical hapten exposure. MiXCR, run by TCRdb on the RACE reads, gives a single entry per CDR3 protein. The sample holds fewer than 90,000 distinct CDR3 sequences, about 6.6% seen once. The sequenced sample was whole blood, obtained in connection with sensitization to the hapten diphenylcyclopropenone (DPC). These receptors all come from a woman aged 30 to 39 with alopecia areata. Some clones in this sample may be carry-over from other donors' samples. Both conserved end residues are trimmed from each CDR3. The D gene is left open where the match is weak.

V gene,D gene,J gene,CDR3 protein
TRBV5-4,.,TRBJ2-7,ASSAGHGGYEQY
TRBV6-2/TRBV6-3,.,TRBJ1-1,ASSYGRKLW
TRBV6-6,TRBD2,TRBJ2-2,ASRGSGGAGVTGELF
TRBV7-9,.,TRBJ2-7,ASSLQGRRNEQY
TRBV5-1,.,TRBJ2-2,ASSSGTKNTGELF
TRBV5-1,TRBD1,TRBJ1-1,ASSGSTGGTEAF
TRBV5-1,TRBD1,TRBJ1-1,ASSPTTGGRAEAF
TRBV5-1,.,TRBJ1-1,ASSPGLTANTEAF
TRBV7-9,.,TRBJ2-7,ASSLGSGPLRSYEQY
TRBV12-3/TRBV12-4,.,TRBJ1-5,ASSLGREAPFQPQH
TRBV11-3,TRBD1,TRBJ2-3,ASSQGDRDTDTQY
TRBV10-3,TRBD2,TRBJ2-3,AISDWGGVTDTQY
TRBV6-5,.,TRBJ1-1,ASTRDTEAF
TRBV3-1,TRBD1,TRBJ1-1,ASSQGDRVNTEAF
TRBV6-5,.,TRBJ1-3,ASSYFGPGNTIY
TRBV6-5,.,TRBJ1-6,ASTYTGGYNSPLH
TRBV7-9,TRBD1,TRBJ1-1,ASSLRDSPTEAF
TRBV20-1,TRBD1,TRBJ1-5,SARYGTGTHSNQPQH
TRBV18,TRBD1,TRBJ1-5,ASSPGTGADQPQH
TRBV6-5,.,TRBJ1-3,ASALFENSGNTIY
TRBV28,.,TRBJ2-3,ASSFGFTDTQY
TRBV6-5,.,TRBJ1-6,ASSPGGSYNSPLH
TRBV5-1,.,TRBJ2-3,ASSFRWADTQY
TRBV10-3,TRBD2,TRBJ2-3,AIRGTSGTDTQY
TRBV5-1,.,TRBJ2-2,ASSLGTPNTGELF
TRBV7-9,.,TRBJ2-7,ASSSAPGHSYEQY
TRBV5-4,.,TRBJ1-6,ASSQDSSRSPLH
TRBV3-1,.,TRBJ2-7,ASSQAHEQY
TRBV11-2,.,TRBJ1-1,ASISRGGNEAF
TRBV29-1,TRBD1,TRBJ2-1,SVRQGNNEQF
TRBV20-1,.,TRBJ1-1,SAKTPWDTEAF
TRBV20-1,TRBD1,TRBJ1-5,SARTDRGGANQPQH
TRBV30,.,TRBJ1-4,ARGGATNEKLF
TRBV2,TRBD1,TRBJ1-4,ASSNRDRAHATNEKLF
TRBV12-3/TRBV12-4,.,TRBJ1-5,ASSLGSMGNQPQH
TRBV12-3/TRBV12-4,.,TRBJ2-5,ASSLLPGEETQY
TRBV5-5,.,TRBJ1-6,ASSFYPMGAGADNSPLH
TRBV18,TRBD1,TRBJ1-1,ASSRDRGRDEAF
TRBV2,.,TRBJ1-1,ASSERGNKAF
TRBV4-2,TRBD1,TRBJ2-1,ASSQDLGQGSNEQF
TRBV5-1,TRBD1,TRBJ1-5,ASSLEGGSQPQH
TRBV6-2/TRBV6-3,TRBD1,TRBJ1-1,AAGGPGTGSWNTEAF
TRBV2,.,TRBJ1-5,ASSEQGHSNQPQH
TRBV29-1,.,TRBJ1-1,SAHSRNTEAF
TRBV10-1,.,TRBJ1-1,ASSGPGQGKTEAF
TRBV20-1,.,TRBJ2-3,SARVVAPDTQY